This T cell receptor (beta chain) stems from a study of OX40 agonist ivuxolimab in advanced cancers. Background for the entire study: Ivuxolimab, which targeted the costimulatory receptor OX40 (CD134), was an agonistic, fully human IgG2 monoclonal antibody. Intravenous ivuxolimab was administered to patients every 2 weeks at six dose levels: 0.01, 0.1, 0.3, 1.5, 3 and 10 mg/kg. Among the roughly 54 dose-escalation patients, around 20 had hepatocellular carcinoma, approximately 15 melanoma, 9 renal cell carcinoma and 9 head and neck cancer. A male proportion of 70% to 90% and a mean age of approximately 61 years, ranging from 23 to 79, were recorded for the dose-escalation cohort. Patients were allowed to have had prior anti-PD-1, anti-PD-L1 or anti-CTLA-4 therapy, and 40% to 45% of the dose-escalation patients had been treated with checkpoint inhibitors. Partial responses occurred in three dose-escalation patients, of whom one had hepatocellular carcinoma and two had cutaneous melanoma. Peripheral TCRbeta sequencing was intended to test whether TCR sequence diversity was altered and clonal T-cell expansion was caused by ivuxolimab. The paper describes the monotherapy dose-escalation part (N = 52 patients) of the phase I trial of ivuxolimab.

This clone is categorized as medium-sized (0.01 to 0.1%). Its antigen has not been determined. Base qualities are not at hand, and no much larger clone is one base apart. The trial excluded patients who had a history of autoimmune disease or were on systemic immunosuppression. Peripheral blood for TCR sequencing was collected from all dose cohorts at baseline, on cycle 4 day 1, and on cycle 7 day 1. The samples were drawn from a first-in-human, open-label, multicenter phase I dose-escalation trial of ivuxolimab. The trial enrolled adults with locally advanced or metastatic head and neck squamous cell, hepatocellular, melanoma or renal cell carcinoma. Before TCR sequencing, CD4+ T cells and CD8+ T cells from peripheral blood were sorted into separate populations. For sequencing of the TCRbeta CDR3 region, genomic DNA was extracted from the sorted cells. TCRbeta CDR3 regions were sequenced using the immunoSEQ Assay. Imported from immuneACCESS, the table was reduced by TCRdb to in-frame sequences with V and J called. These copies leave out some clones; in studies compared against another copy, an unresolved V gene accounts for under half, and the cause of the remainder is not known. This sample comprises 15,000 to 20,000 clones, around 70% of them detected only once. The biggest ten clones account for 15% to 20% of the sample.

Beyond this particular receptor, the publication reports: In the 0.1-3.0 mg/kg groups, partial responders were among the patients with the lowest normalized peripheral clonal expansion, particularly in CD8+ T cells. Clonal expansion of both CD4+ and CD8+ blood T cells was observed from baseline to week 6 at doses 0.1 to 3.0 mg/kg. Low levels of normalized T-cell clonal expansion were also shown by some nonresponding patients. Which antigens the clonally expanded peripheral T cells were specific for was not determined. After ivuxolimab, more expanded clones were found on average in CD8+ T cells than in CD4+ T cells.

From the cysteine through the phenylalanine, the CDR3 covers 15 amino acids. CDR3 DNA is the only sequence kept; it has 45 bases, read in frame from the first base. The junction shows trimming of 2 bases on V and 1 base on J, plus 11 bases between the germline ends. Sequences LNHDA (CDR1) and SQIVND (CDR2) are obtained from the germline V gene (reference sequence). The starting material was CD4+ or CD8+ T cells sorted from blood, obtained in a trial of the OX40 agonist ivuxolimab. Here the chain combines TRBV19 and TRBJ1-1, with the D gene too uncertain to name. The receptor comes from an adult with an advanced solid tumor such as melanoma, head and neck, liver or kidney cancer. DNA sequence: TGTGCCAGTAGTATAAGTCTAGCACAGAACACTGAAGCTTTCTTT. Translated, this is CASSISLAQNTEAFF. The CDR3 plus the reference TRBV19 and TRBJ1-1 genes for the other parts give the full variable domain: DGGITQSPKYLFRKEGQNVTLSCEQNLNHDAMYWYRQDPGQGLRLIYYSQIVNDFQKGDIAEGYSVSREKKESFPLTVTSAQKNPTAFYLCASSISLAQNTEAFFGQGTRLTVV.